Each of the 8 T cell receptor beta chains below was sequenced from the same sample in a study of blood T cell repertoires in COVID-19. Libraries were prepared by immunoSEQ multiplex PCR; TCRdb keeps only in-frame clonotypes and omits some of them. The sample consists of some 250,000 clones, around 80% of them appearing once. Sequencing was carried out using peripheral blood. Receptors were obtained from a woman aged 18 to 35 with acute or convalescent COVID-19.

This clone occurred a few times. Written as DNA, the CDR3 is TGTGCCAGTAGACTAACTAGCGGCGGGTCCTACGAGCAGTACTTC. Encoded protein: CASRLTSGGSYEQYF. The chain is built from TRBV19 and TRBJ2-7, with 8 bases aligning to TRBD2. This CDR3 is built from 15 residues. Trimming removed 6 bases from V and 1 base from J; junction bases left unmatched: 8. Germline values: CDR1 LNHDA, CDR2 SQIVND (reference sequence).

This clone was detected only once. The chain carries TRBV5-1 and TRBJ1-1; D not certain. Trimming stripped 0 bases from V and 4 bases from J, with 16 bases between. CDR3 size: 16 residues. Germline V lookup: CDR1 SGHRS, CDR2 YFSETQ. The CDR3 coding sequence is TGCGCCAGCAGCTTGGGGTCCTACTGGGCCGGCACTGAAGCTTTCTTT. Protein sequence: CASSLGSYWAGTEAFF. The variable domain in full, completed from reference TRBV5-1 and TRBJ1-1, reads KAGVTQTPRYLIKTRGQQVTLSCSPISGHRSVSWYQQTPGQGLQFLFEYFSETQRNKGNFPGRFSGRQFSNSRSEMNVSTLELGDSALYLCASSLGSYWAGTEAFFGQGTRLTVV.

The chain combines TRBV30 with TRBJ2-1, with no clear D. The germline V and J ends were trimmed by 0 bases and 0 bases, with 9 bases remaining between them. The CDR3 contains 15 residues. Germline V gives CDR1 GTSNPN, CDR2 SVGIG (reference sequence). The CDR3 DNA sequence: TGTGCCTGGAGTGTACGTCCGAGCTCCTACAATGAGCAGTTCTTC. Translation: CAWSVRPSSYNEQFF.

The genes are TRBV5-5 and TRBJ1-3; no clear D gene. The CDR3 covers 14 residues. The germline gives CDR1 SGHKS, CDR2 YYEKEE (reference sequence). V was shortened by 6 bases and J by 0 bases, with 10 bases between the two germline ends. The CDR3 loop is CASIGQISGNTIYF. CDR3 sequence (DNA): TGTGCCAGCATTGGGCAGATCTCTGGAAACACCATATATTTT.

At least ten counts were recorded for this clone. The chain recombines TRBV28 with TRBJ1-6; D unresolved. CDR3 length: 12 amino acids. The ends were cut back, 4 bases at V and 9 bases at J, with 7 bases in the middle. Germline V gene data show CDR1 as MDHEN and CDR2 as SYDVKM. The CDR3 loop reads CASSSEPSPLHF. The DNA for the CDR3 is TGTGCCAGCAGTTCGGAGCCTTCACCCCTCCACTTT.

CDR3 region: CASSSGQGQTNEKLFF. For the CDR3, the DNA is TGTGCCAGCAGCTCGGGCCAGGGACAGACTAATGAAAAACTGTTTTTT. The chain is built from TRBV5-4 and TRBJ1-4, with 7 bases identical to TRBD1. The CDR3 runs 16 residues. From germline, CDR1 is SGHNT and CDR2 YYREEE (reference sequence). V dropped 3 bases and J dropped 2; count of bases not matched to a gene: 7.

The chain recombines TRBV5-5 with TRBJ2-1; 14 bases fit TRBD2. Unmatched junction bases numbered 14, after V lost 4 bases and J lost 8 bases. CDR1 is SGHKS and CDR2 is YYEKEE in the germline V gene (reference sequence). The CDR3 is 18 amino acids. The DNA for the CDR3 is TGTGCCAGCAGCCTGACGTTTGGGACTAGCGGGAGTGAGGATGAGCAGTTCTTC. Translation: CASSLTFGTSGSEDEQFF.

CDR3 in amino acids: CATQYTGLSGELFF. The CDR3 nucleotides read TGTGCCACCCAGTATACAGGGTTATCCGGGGAGCTGTTTTTT. The chain has TRBV19 and TRBJ2-2, with a possible D match to TRBD1 (6 bases). CDR3 length: 14 amino acids. Trimming took 10 bases from V and 6 from J, leaving 18 bases between them. Germline-derived CDR1 and CDR2 are LNHDA and SQIVND (reference sequence). Combining the CDR3 with reference TRBV19 and TRBJ2-2 gives the whole variable domain DGGITQSPKYLFRKEGQNVTLSCEQNLNHDAMYWYRQDPGQGLRLIYYSQIVNDFQKGDIAEGYSVSREKKESFPLTVTSAQKNPTAFYLCATQYTGLSGELFFGEGSRLTVL.